One T cell receptor beta chain is described in this entry. Its target is not known. PCR was performed using 60 Vbeta and 13 Jbeta primers. Libraries were prepared by immunoSEQ multiplex PCR; TCRdb keeps only in-frame clonotypes and omits some of them. In the table there are some 180,000 clones, approximately 80% of which are singletons. These data are taken from a study of cytomegalovirus exposure and HLA in healthy donors. Regarding the study as a whole: CMV serostatus was the sole immune exposure information available. It was 164 TCR beta chains that were listed as cytomegalovirus-associated.

The sequenced sample was PBMCs. This clonotype originated in a girl aged 10-17 years in good health and CMV-seropositive.

Here the CDR3 DNA reads TGTGCCAGCAGCTCGGAGTTAGAGAATGAGCAGTTCTTC. Residues: CASSSELENEQFF. The J gene is TRBJ2-1, the V gene TRBV13; D uncertain. Per germline, CDR1 PRHDT and CDR2 FYEKMQ (reference sequence). CDR3 length: 13 residues. Between the trimmed V and J ends, which lost 4 bases and 7 bases, there was a span of 11 bases.